These 19 T cell receptor beta chains came from one sample sequenced in a study of shared clonotypes between healthy human individuals. Sequencing was performed with immunoSEQ multiplex PCR; in TCRdb, only in-frame clones are kept and a portion is missing. Of more than 80,000 clones listed, roughly two thirds are singletons. Sequencing was done on a sample of memory CD8+ T cells sorted from blood. Subset meaning: CD45RO+ cells pooled with CCR7-negative TemRA cells. The receptors shown here come from a man younger than 40 in good health.

This chain uses TRBV13 with TRBJ2-7; D call uncertain. The CDR3 is 15 amino acids. Germline loops: CDR1 PRHDT, CDR2 FYEKMQ (reference sequence). Trimming pared 5 bases from V and 1 base from J, leaving 15 bases between. Written as DNA, the CDR3 is TGTGCCAGCAGCCCTGGCCTGGACCTATCCTACGAGCAGTACTTC. Translated: CASSPGLDLSYEQYF. The complete variable domain, with remaining parts taken from reference TRBV13 and TRBJ2-7, reads AAGVIQSPRHLIKEKRETATLKCYPIPRHDTVYWYQQGPGQDPQFLISFYEKMQSDKGSIPDRFSAQQFSDYHSELNMSSLELGDSALYFCASSPGLDLSYEQYFGPGTRLTVT.

The chain is built from TRBV9 and TRBJ2-5; possibly TRBD1 or TRBD2 for D (5 bases each). CDR1 and CDR2 from the germline V gene are SGDLS and YYNGEE. CDR3 length: 13 amino acids. The V end lost 1 base, the J end lost 2 bases, and 6 bases lay between the germline ends. This chain's CDR3 is CASSVWGQETQYF. In DNA, the CDR3 is TGTGCCAGCAGCGTATGGGGGCAAGAGACCCAGTACTTC.

The gene calls are TRBV11-2 and TRBJ2-5, with D tentatively TRBD2 (6 bases). Germline CDR1 and CDR2: SGHAT and FQNNGV. V lost 1 base, J lost 0 bases, and 9 bases lay in between. This CDR3 is 15 amino acids long. Written as DNA, the CDR3 is TGTGCCAGCAGCTTAGGAGGAGGGAACCAAGAGACCCAGTACTTC. Amino acid sequence: CASSLGGGNQETQYF.

The chain combines TRBV9 with TRBJ1-1; no definite D call. The germline V gene has CDR1 SGDLS and CDR2 YYNGEE. The CDR3 contains 18 residues. V was clipped by 0 bases and J by 4 bases, with 22 bases between them. In DNA, the CDR3 is TGTGCCAGCAGCGTAGCCCCTCGGGTTGGGATGGGATCCACTGAAGCTTTCTTT. It encodes CASSVAPRVGMGSTEAFF.

This clone was counted only a few times. The rearrangement links TRBV10-3 to TRBJ2-1, with 13 bases identical to TRBD2. V dropped 3 bases and J dropped 4; count of bases not matched to a gene: 6. Germline-derived CDR1 and CDR2 are ENHRY and SYGVKD. The CDR3 loop spans 17 amino acids. In DNA form, the CDR3 reads TGTGCCATCAGTGACCCCCGACTAGCGGGAGGATACAATGAGCAGTTCTTC. Encoded protein: CAISDPRLAGGYNEQFF.

This chain links TRBV7-8 with TRBJ2-7; 13 positions agree with TRBD2. V lost 4 bases, J lost 0 bases, and 3 bases stayed unmatched. This CDR3 has 16 amino acids. Germline assignment: CDR1 SGHVS and CDR2 FQNEAQ. The CDR3 coding sequence is TGTGCCAGCAGCTGGGGACTAGCGGGAAGCTCCTACGAGCAGTACTTC. Translation gives CASSWGLAGSSYEQYF.

This clone was picked up a small number of times. The V gene is TRBV29-1, the J gene TRBJ2-7, with TRBD2 matching over 9 bases. The CDR3 extends over 15 amino acids. V gave up 1 base and J gave up 5 bases; unmatched junction bases: 9. The germline gives CDR1 SQVTM, CDR2 ANQGSEA. This chain's CDR3 is CSVEARSGSSDEQYF. The CDR3 DNA follows: TGCAGCGTTGAAGCTCGTAGCGGGAGCTCTGACGAGCAGTACTTC.

The rearrangement links TRBV29-1 to TRBJ2-3; 9 positions match TRBD2. The CDR3 has 15 amino acids. Germline V lookup: CDR1 SQVTM, CDR2 ANQGSEA. V gave up 4 bases and J gave up 4 bases; unmatched junction bases: 9. CDR3 nucleotide sequence: TGCAGCGTTGGTGTTGTAGCGGGAGTCCCAGATACGCAGTATTTT. It specifies CSVGVVAGVPDTQYF.

The rearrangement joins TRBV6-5 to TRBJ1-1; possibly TRBD1 for D (5 bases). There are 13 residues in the CDR3. Germline values: CDR1 MNHEY, CDR2 SVGAGI. Trimming left V 3 bases short and J 4 bases short, with 9 bases between. The CDR3 nucleotides read TGTGCCAGCAGTTATGGGGGTGGCACTGAAGCTTTCTTT. It encodes CASSYGGGTEAFF.

The V gene is TRBV29-1, the J gene TRBJ2-1, with D perhaps TRBD1 (6 bases). The CDR3 has 13 amino acids. The germline V gene has CDR1 SQVTM and CDR2 ANQGSEA. With 1 base removed from V and 9 bases from J, the gap between germline ends came to 13 bases. The CDR3 here is CSVEGGKGGEQFF. The CDR3, as DNA: TGCAGCGTTGAAGGGGGAAAAGGGGGTGAGCAGTTCTTC.

The chain recombines TRBV15 with TRBJ2-4; unclear D gene. The V end was cut by 1 base, the J end by 4 bases, with 11 bases between. The CDR3 consists of 15 residues. Germline loops: CDR1 LNHNV, CDR2 YYDKDF (reference sequence). In DNA form, the CDR3 reads TGTGCCACCAGCAGAGTTTGGCCGAATAAAAACATTCAGTACTTC. It translates to CATSRVWPNKNIQYF.

This chain uses TRBV2 with TRBJ2-2; the D gene is possibly TRBD2 (5 bases). This CDR3 has 16 residues. Germline V gene data show CDR1 as SNHLY and CDR2 as FYNNEI. V was cut by 4 bases and J by 1 base, with 13 bases left in between. The CDR3 spells CASSAFSGRNTGELFF. The CDR3 DNA follows: TGTGCCAGCAGTGCTTTTAGTGGGAGGAACACCGGGGAGCTGTTTTTT.

The genes are TRBV5-1 and TRBJ2-3, with 10 bases aligning to TRBD2. This CDR3 is 15 amino acids long. Trimming took 3 bases from V and 1 from J; bases not matched to a gene: 2. Germline CDR1 and CDR2: SGHRS and YFSETQ. The CDR3 DNA follows: TGCGCCAGCAGCTGGAGCGGGGGGGGCACAGATACGCAGTATTTT. Its translation is CASSWSGGGTDTQYF.

This chain connects TRBV6-1 to TRBJ2-7; D possibly corresponds to TRBD1 (6 bases). Germline loops: CDR1 MNHNS, CDR2 SASEGT. There are 16 residues in the CDR3. Deletions cut 2 bases from V and 0 bases from J, with 14 bases between. The CDR3 DNA reads as TGTGCCAGCAGTGAATACATGTCGGACAGCTCCTACGAGCAGTACTTC. Translating gives CASSEYMSDSSYEQYF.

A single count supports this clone. The genes are TRBV11-3 and TRBJ2-7, with 9 bases lining up with TRBD1. Germline CDR1 SGHNT, CDR2 YENEEA. The CDR3 length is 16 residues. J gave up 5 bases and V 5 bases, and 13 bases lay outside the gene matches. The CDR3: CASSPRWGTGYHEQYF. CDR3 DNA sequence: TGTGCCAGCAGCCCACGCTGGGGGACAGGGTACCACGAGCAGTACTTC.

The CDR3, as DNA: TGTGCCAGCAGTGATTCAGATTCCCAAGAGACCCAGTACTTC. Residues: CASSDSDSQETQYF. The chain couples TRBV2 to TRBJ2-5; D unresolved. The germline V gene encodes CDR1 SNHLY and CDR2 FYNNEI. The CDR3 loop spans 14 amino acids. V was cut by 3 bases and J by 1 base, with 9 bases left in between.

V and J are TRBV5-4 and TRBJ1-1, with 9 positions matching TRBD1. J lost 6 bases, V lost 5 bases, and 5 bases had no gene match. Germline values: CDR1 SGHNT, CDR2 YYREEE (reference sequence). This CDR3 has 13 amino acids. DNA of the CDR3: TGTGCCAGCAGGAGTACAGGGGGCTCTGAAGCTTTCTTT. Protein product: CASRSTGGSEAFF.

The rearrangement joins TRBV28 to TRBJ2-1; D is possibly TRBD1 (6 bases). CDR1 MDHEN and CDR2 SYDVKM come from the germline V gene. This CDR3 spans 15 amino acids. Deletions cut 3 bases from V and 4 bases from J, with 13 bases between. DNA of the CDR3: TGTGCCAGCAGTTTTCTGGACAGCCAGTACAATGAGCAGTTCTTC. This translates into CASSFLDSQYNEQFF.

The chain joins TRBV7-6 to TRBJ2-7, with TRBD2 as a possible D gene (5 bases). This CDR3 is 15 amino acids long. Germline V lookup: CDR1 SGHVS, CDR2 FNYEAQ. V lost 2 bases to trimming and J lost 2 bases, with 13 bases between them. CDR3 in DNA: TGTGCCAGCAGCTTAAAAGGAGGAGGTCCCTACGAGCAGTACTTC. This sequence encodes CASSLKGGGPYEQYF.